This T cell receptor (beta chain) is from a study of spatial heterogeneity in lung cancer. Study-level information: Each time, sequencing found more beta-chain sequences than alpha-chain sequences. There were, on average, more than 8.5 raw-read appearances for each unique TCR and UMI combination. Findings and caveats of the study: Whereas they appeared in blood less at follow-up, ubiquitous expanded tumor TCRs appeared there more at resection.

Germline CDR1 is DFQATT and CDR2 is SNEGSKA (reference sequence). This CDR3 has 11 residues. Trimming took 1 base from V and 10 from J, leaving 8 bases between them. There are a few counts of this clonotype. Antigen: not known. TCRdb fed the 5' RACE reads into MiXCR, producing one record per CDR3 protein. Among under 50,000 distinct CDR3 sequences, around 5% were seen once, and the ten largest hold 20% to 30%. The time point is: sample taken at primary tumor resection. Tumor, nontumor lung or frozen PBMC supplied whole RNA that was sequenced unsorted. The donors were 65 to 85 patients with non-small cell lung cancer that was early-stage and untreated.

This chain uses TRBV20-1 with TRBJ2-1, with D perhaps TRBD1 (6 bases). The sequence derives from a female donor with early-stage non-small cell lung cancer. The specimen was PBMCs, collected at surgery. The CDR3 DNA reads TGCAGTGCTAGAGTGGGGACAGAGCAGTTCTTC. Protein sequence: CSARVGTEQFF.